Included here is one T cell receptor beta chain sequence, with context. Its antigen is unidentified. Germline CDR1 LNHDA, CDR2 SQIVND (reference sequence). V lost 6 bases, J lost 3 bases, and 8 bases stayed unmatched. The CDR3 length is 14 residues. These data come from a study of OX40 agonist ivuxolimab in advanced cancers. Study summary: Every 2 weeks, patients got intravenous ivuxolimab at one of six dose levels (0.01-10 mg/kg). Those enrolled were 82.7% male, with a mean age of around 60 years and ages from about 20 to 90. Findings of the study overall: Several nonresponders also turned out to have low normalized T-cell clonal expansion. CD4+ and CD8+ T cells in blood underwent clonal expansion by week 6 at 0.1 to 3.0 mg/kg.

Clones were read by immunoSEQ multiplex PCR, and TCRdb kept only the in-frame ones, dropping some. The table lists some 70,000 clones, around 86% of them singletons. The sequence came from an adult with an advanced solid tumor such as melanoma, head and neck, liver or kidney cancer. This material consisted of CD4+ or CD8+ T cells sorted from blood, taken in a trial of the OX40 agonist ivuxolimab. J is TRBJ2-7 and V is TRBV19, with 7 positions matching TRBD1. CDR3 amino acids: CASSRGQEDYEQYF. In DNA, the CDR3 is TGTGCCAGTAGCCGAGGACAGGAAGACTACGAGCAGTACTTC.